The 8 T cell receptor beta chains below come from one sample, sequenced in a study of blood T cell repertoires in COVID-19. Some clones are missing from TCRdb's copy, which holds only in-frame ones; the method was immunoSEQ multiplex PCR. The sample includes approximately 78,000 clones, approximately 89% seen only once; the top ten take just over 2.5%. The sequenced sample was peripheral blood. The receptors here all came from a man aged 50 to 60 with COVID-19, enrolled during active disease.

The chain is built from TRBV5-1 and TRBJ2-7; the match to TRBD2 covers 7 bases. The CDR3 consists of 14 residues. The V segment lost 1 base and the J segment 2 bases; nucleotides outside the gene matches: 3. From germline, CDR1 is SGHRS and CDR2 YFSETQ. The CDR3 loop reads CASSLLAETYEQYF. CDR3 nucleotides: TGCGCCAGCAGCTTGCTAGCGGAAACCTACGAGCAGTACTTC.

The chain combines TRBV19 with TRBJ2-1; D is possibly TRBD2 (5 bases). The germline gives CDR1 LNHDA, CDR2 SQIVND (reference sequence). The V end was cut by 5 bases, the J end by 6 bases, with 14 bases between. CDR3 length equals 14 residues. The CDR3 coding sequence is TGTGCCAGTAGTCCGCTAGGAGGAAGCAATGAGCAGTTCTTC. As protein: CASSPLGGSNEQFF.

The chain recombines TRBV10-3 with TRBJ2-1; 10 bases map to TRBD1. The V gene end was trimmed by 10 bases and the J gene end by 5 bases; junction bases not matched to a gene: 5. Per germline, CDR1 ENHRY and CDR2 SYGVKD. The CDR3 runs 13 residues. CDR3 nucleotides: TGTGCCAGCGGGACAGGGGTGGACAATGAGCAGTTCTTC. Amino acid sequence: CASGTGVDNEQFF.

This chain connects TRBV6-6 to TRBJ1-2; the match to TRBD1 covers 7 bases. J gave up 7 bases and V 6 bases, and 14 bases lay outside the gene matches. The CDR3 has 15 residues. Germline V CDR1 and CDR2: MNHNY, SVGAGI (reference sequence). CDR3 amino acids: CASSRGGTASIGYTF. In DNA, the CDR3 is TGTGCCAGCAGCCGGGGCGGGACAGCCTCTATTGGCTACACCTTC.

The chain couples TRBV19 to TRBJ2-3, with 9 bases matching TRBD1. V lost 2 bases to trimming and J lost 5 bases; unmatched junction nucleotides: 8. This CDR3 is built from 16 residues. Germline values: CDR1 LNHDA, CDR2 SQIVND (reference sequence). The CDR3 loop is CASSIIGQGNGDTQYF. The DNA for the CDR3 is TGTGCCAGTAGTATAATCGGACAGGGGAACGGAGATACGCAGTATTTT.

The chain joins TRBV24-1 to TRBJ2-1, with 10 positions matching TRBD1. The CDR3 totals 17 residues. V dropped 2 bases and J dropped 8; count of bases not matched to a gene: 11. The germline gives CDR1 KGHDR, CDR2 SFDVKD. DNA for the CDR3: TGTGCCACCAGTGATTGGTCCCCCAGGGACAGGGGCCATGAGCAGTTCTTC. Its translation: CATSDWSPRDRGHEQFF.

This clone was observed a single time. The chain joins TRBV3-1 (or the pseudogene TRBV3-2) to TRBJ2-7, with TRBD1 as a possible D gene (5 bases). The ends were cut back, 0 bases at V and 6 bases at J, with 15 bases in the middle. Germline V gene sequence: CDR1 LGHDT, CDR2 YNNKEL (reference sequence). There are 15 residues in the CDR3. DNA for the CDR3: TGTGCCAGCAGCCAAGATCCGGGTGTCCAGGGCGAGCAGTACTTC. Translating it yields CASSQDPGVQGEQYF.

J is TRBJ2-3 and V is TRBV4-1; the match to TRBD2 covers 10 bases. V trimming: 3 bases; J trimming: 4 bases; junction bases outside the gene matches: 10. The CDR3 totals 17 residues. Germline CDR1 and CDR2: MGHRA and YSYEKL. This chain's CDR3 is CASSQIMLAGDSDTQYF. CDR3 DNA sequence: TGCGCCAGCAGCCAGATTATGCTAGCGGGAGACTCAGATACGCAGTATTTT.